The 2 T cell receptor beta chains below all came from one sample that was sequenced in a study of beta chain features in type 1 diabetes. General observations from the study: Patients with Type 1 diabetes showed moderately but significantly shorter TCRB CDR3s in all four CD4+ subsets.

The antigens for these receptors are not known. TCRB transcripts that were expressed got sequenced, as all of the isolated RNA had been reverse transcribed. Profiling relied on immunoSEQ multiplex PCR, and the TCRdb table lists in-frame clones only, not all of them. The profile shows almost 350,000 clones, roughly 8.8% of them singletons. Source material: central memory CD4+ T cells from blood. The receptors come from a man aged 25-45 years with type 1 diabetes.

CDR3 bases: TGCAGCGTTGAAGTGCAAAGTCATGGCTACACCTTC. Encoded protein: CSVEVQSHGYTF. The V and J genes are TRBV29-1 and TRBJ1-2; D unresolved. V dropped 1 base and J dropped 6 bases, with 9 bases sitting between them. The CDR3 has 12 amino acids. Germline-derived CDR1 and CDR2 are SQVTM and ANQGSEA.

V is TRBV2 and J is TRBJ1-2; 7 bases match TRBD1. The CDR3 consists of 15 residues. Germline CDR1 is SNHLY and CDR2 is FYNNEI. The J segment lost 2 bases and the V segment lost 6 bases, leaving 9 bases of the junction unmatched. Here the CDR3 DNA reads TGTGCCAGCAGGAGGGGACAGTCGAGGAACTATGGCTACACCTTC. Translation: CASRRGQSRNYGYTF.